A selection of T cell receptor beta chains follows, all from one sample in a study of shared clonotypes between healthy human individuals. Assay used: immunoSEQ multiplex PCR; TCRdb lists only in-frame clones, some missing. The table includes over 850,000 clones, approximately 80% detected once. Source material: memory CD4+ T cells from PBMCs. These receptor sequences come from a man aged 18-30 years in good health. Some clones in this sample may be carry-over from other donors' samples. Each CDR3 is given with its conserved first and last residue. D genes are given only for firm matches. Only part of the rows carry a size: once, few, many, or a class if the clone is expanded.

d_call,v_call,j_call,clone_size,cdr3_aa,cdr3_nt
.,TRBV18,TRBJ2-6,once,CASSLFTSGANVLTF,TGTGCCAGCTCACTTTTTACCTCTGGGGCCAACGTCCTGACTTTC
.,TRBV12-2,TRBJ2-7,few,CASRQTAGQHGTRSYEQYF,TGTGCAAGTCGCCAAACGGCGGGACAGCATGGAACTCGCTCCTACGAGCAGTACTTC
.,TRBV2,TRBJ1-1,few,CASISSTGNPEAFF,TGTGCCAGCATCAGTAGTACAGGGAACCCTGAAGCTTTCTTT
.,TRBV5-6,TRBJ2-7,.,CASSQGPWAYEQYF,TGTGCCAGCAGCCAAGGGCCGTGGGCCTACGAGCAGTACTTC
.,TRBV7-9,TRBJ2-1,.,CASILRVADSEQFF,TGTGCCAGCATCCTTAGGGTTGCGGATAGTGAGCAGTTCTTC
.,TRBV18,TRBJ2-2,.,CASSPNDRLNTGELFF,TGTGCCAGCTCACCCAACGACAGGCTAAACACCGGGGAGCTGTTTTTT
TRBD1,TRBV19,TRBJ2-7,.,CASSLQGARHYEQYF,TGTGCCAGTAGTCTACAGGGGGCTCGACACTACGAGCAGTACTTC
.,TRBV6-6,TRBJ1-1,.,CASSYMRGGTEAFF,TGTGCCAGCAGTTACATGAGGGGCGGGACTGAAGCTTTCTTT
TRBD1,TRBV19,TRBJ1-1,.,CASSYRGLSTEAFF,TGTGCCAGTAGTTACAGGGGTTTAAGCACTGAAGCTTTCTTT
.,TRBV30,TRBJ1-1,.,CAWSWGTNTEAFF,TGTGCCTGGAGTTGGGGCACGAACACTGAAGCTTTCTTT
.,TRBV5-4,TRBJ1-2,.,CASSSPQGSYGYTF,TGTGCCAGCAGCTCCCCTCAGGGGTCCTATGGCTACACCTTC
TRBD1,TRBV6-1,TRBJ2-4,.,CASSDARRGSKNIQYF,TGTGCCAGCAGTGACGCCCGCAGGGGGTCCAAAAACATTCAGTACTTC
.,TRBV29-1,TRBJ2-6,.,CSVEIPSGAGANVLTF,TGCAGCGTTGAAATCCCGAGCGGTGCTGGGGCCAACGTCCTGACTTTC
TRBD1,TRBV6-4,TRBJ1-5,.,CASRGTGRGPQHF,TGTGCCAGCAGGGGGACAGGTCGGGGGCCCCAGCATTTT
TRBD1,TRBV27,TRBJ2-5,few,CASSPTGDRETQYF,TGTGCCAGCAGTCCAACAGGGGATCGAGAGACCCAGTACTTC
TRBD1,TRBV5-1,TRBJ1-2,.,CASSLAEGQGVQSNYGYTF,TGCGCCAGCAGCTTGGCCGAAGGACAGGGGGTCCAGTCTAACTATGGCTACACCTTC
.,TRBV7-2,TRBJ2-3,once,CASSLGVGTTSTDTQYF,TGTGCCAGCAGCTTAGGGGTGGGGACCACTAGCACAGATACGCAGTATTTT
TRBD2,TRBV10-3,TRBJ2-1,.,CAISDRSSGRAVYNEQFF,TGTGCCATCAGTGACCGGAGTAGCGGGAGGGCCGTCTACAATGAGCAGTTCTTC
.,TRBV4-3,TRBJ2-4,once,CASSQGWSGGWDIQYF,TGCGCCAGCAGCCAAGGATGGAGTGGGGGTTGGGACATTCAGTACTTC
TRBD1,TRBV4-3,TRBJ2-1,.,CASSQGRWGDRGNYNEQFF,TGCGCCAGCAGCCAAGGCCGGTGGGGGGACAGGGGGAACTACAATGAGCAGTTCTTC
.,TRBV19,TRBJ2-1,.,CASSLRRDEQFF,TGTGCCAGTAGTCTGAGACGAGATGAGCAGTTCTTC
.,TRBV7-9,TRBJ1-1,.,CASSFINAGDTEAFF,TGTGCCAGCAGCTTTATTAATGCAGGGGACACTGAAGCTTTCTTT
TRBD1,TRBV28,TRBJ2-7,.,CASSGQVSYEQYF,TGTGCCAGCAGTGGACAGGTATCCTACGAGCAGTACTTC
.,TRBV5-4,TRBJ1-2,.,CASSIKDGGSRHYGYTF,TGTGCCAGCAGCATTAAGGATGGCGGCTCGAGACACTATGGCTACACCTTC
.,TRBV25-1,TRBJ1-3,.,CASSGTSGNTIYF,TGTGCCAGCAGTGGGACATCTGGAAACACCATATATTTT
.,TRBV2,TRBJ1-5,.,CASSFISNQPQHF,TGTGCCAGCAGTTTTATTAGCAATCAGCCCCAGCATTTT
.,TRBV28,TRBJ2-6,.,CASSLVAGANVLTF,TGTGCCAGCAGCCTTGTGGCTGGGGCCAACGTCCTGACTTTC
.,TRBV30,TRBJ1-3,.,CAWSVTGNTIYF,TGTGCCTGGAGCGTAACCGGAAACACCATATATTTT
.,TRBV28,TRBJ1-1,.,CASNLFGRQAINTEAFF,TGTGCCAGCAACCTCTTCGGTCGGCAGGCGATTAACACTGAAGCTTTCTTT